This T cell receptor beta chain emerged from a study of blood T cell repertoires in COVID-19. Whole-study context: Donors in the United States, Italy and Spain gave samples during acute or convalescent COVID-19. The analysed material was cDNA or gDNA that came from T cells, B-cell-depleted T cells, or PBMCs.

The V gene end was trimmed by 5 bases and the J gene end by 4 bases; junction bases not matched to a gene: 6. The CDR3 extends over 16 amino acids. Per germline, CDR1 SGHTA and CDR2 FQGNSA. Source study methods: How many nucleated cells were present was estimated from reference gene primer amplification. The method was immunoSEQ multiplex PCR; TCRdb's version includes in-frame clones alone and lacks a portion of them. For V, J and clone size, that table is used; D and trimming come from the DNA. The data contain approximately 150,000 clones, around 81% of them singletons. The material sequenced was peripheral blood. V usage is TRBV7-2 and J usage is TRBJ2-1, with 12 bases that match TRBD2. This sequence was found in a human donor in a cohort sampled during active COVID-19. The CDR3 sequence is CASSPGLAGNYNEQFF. As DNA, the CDR3 is TGTGCCAGCAGCCCAGGACTAGCGGGAAATTACAATGAGCAGTTCTTC.